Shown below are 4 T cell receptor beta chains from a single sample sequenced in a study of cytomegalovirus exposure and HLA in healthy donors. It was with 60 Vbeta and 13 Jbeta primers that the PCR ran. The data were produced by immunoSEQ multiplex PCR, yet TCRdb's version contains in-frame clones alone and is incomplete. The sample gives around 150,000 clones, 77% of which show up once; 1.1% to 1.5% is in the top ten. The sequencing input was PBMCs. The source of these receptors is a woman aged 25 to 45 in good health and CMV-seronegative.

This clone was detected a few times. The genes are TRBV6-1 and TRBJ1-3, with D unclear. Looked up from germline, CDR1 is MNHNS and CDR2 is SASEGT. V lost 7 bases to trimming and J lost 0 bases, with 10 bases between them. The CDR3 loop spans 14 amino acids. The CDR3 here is CASTAPGSGNTIYF. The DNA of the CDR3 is TGTGCCAGCACCGCTCCCGGCTCTGGAAACACCATATATTTT.

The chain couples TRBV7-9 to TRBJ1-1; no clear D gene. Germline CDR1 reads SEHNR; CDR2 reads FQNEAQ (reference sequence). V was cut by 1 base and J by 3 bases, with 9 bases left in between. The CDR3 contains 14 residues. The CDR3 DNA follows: TGTGCCAGCAGCTTAGGGGCAGCTTACACTGAAGCTTTCTTT. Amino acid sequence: CASSLGAAYTEAFF.

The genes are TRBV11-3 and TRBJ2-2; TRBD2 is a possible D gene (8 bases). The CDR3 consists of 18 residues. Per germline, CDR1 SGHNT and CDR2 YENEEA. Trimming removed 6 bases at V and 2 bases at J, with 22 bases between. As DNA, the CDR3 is TGTGCCAGCAGTTCTCATCCCGGGAGGGGGCGCAACACCGGGGAGCTGTTTTTT. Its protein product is CASSSHPGRGRNTGELFF.

The CDR3 spells CASSELYGTAYEQYF. The DNA of the CDR3 is TGTGCCAGCAGTGAACTATATGGAACAGCCTACGAGCAGTACTTC. The chain combines TRBV2 with TRBJ2-7; D not resolved. Germline V CDR1 and CDR2: SNHLY, FYNNEI. V was trimmed by 2 bases and J by 2 bases, leaving 13 bases between them. The CDR3 is 15 amino acids.